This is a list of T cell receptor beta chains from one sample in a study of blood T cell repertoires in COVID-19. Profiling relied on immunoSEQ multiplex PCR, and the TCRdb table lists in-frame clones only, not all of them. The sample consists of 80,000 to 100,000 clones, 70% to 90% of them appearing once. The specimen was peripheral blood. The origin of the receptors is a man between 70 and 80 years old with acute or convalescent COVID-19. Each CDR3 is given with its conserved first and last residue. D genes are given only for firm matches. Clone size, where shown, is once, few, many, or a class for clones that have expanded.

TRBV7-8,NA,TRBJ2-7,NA,CASSLEVVDSMRPYEQYF,TGTGCCAGCAGCTTAGAGGTAGTTGACAGCATGAGACCCTACGAGCAGTACTTC
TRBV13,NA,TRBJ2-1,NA,CASSLSPGRPFAYNEQFF,TGTGCCAGCAGTTTAAGTCCTGGCAGGCCTTTTGCCTACAATGAGCAGTTCTTC
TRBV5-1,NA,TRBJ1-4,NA,CASSLGQRNEKLFF,TGCGCCAGCAGCCTCGGACAGCGTAATGAAAAACTGTTTTTT
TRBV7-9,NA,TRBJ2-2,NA,CASSLYSTGELFF,TGTGCCAGCAGCTTATACAGCACCGGGGAGCTGTTTTTT
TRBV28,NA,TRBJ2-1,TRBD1,CASTPNRDSYNEQFF,TGTGCCAGCACCCCAAACCGGGACAGCTACAATGAGCAGTTCTTC
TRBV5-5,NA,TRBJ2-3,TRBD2,CASSLGASGSTDTQYF,TGTGCCAGCAGCTTGGGTGCTAGCGGTAGCACAGATACGCAGTATTTT
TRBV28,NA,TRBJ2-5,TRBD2,CASSGIGTGGSGETQYF,TGTGCCAGCAGTGGGATAGGGACGGGAGGATCTGGAGAGACCCAGTACTTC
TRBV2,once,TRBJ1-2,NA,CASGGVQSWDGYTF,TGTGCCAGCGGTGGGGTACAGTCTTGGGATGGCTACACCTTC
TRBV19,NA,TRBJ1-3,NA,CASSIGQRGSGNTIYF,TGTGCCAGTAGTATCGGACAGCGGGGTTCTGGAAACACCATATATTTT
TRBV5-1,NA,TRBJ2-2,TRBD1,CASSGTGATNTGELFF,TGCGCCAGCAGCGGGACAGGGGCAACGAACACCGGGGAGCTGTTTTTT
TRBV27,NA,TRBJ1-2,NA,CASSWAGREGYGYTF,TGTGCCAGCAGTTGGGCTGGACGGGAAGGCTATGGCTACACCTTC
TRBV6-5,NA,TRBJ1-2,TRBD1,CASRRTGYGYTF,TGTGCCAGCAGGAGGACAGGGTATGGCTACACCTTC
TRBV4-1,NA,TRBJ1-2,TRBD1,CASSQGQGSDYGYTF,TGCGCCAGCAGCCAAGGACAGGGTTCAGACTATGGCTACACCTTC
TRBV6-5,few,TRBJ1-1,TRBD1,CAIHKMETGGTEAFF,TGTGCCATACATAAAATGGAGACAGGGGGCACTGAAGCTTTCTTT
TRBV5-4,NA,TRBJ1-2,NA,CASSIDSFYGYTF,TGTGCCAGCAGCATCGACAGTTTCTATGGCTACACCTTC
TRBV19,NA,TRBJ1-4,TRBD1,CASSETGGFEKLFF,TGTGCCAGTAGTGAGACAGGGGGATTTGAAAAACTGTTTTTT
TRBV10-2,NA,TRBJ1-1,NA,CASSESGRVAEAFF,TGCGCCAGCAGTGAGTCCGGGAGGGTCGCTGAAGCTTTCTTT
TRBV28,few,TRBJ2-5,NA,CASSPPGNLQETQYF,TGTGCCAGCAGTCCCCCGGGGAATCTCCAAGAGACCCAGTACTTC
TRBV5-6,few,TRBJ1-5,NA,CASSLKGGGQPQHF,TGTGCCAGCAGCTTAAAGGGAGGGGGTCAGCCCCAGCATTTT
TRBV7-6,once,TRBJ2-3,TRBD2,CASSVRAGTSGGASGDTQYF,TGTGCCAGCAGCGTCAGGGCGGGGACTAGCGGGGGGGCCTCGGGAGATACGCAGTATTTT
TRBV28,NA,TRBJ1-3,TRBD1,CASRGGQGAPGGNTIYF,TGTGCCAGCAGGGGGGGGCAGGGGGCTCCAGGTGGAAACACCATATATTTT
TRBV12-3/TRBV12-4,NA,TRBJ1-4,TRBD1,CASARTGDEKLFF,TGTGCCAGCGCTAGGACAGGGGACGAAAAACTGTTTTTT
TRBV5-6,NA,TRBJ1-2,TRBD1,CASSLGGTGVHGYTF,TGTGCCAGCAGCTTGGGGGGCACAGGGGTACATGGCTACACCTTC
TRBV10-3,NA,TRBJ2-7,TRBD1,CAISESTPGQGVEQYF,TGTGCCATCAGTGAGTCAACACCGGGACAGGGGGTCGAGCAGTACTTC
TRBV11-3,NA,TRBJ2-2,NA,CASSGGRTGELFF,TGTGCCAGCAGTGGGGGCAGGACCGGGGAGCTGTTTTTT
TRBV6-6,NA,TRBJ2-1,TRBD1,CASTRAGGSNEQFF,TGTGCCAGCACCCGGGCAGGGGGCTCCAATGAGCAGTTCTTC
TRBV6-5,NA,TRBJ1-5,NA,CASSSAGQPNQPQHF,TGTGCCAGCAGTTCAGCAGGACAGCCCAATCAGCCCCAGCATTTT
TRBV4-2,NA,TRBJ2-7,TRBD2,CASSQDLLRQGGLEQYF,TGTGCCAGCAGCCAAGACTTGCTGAGGCAGGGAGGGCTCGAGCAGTACTTC
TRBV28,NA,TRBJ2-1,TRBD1,CASSPPGQGDNEQFF,TGTGCCAGCAGTCCCCCGGGACAGGGGGACAATGAGCAGTTCTTC
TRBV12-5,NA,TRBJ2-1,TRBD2,CASAPPTSGAYNEQFF,TGTGCTAGTGCCCCCCCCACTAGCGGGGCCTACAATGAGCAGTTCTTC
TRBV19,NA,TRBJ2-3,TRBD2,CASSGGGTDTQYF,TGTGCCAGTAGTGGGGGGGGCACAGATACGCAGTATTTT
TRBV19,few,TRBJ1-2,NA,CASSPRVWGYTF,TGTGCCAGTAGTCCCAGGGTCTGGGGCTACACCTTC
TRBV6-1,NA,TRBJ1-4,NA,CASSEQPGSNEKLFF,TGTGCCAGCAGTGAGCAGCCCGGGAGTAATGAAAAACTGTTTTTT
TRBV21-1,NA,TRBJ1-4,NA,CASSPSRTVATNEKLFF,TGTGCCAGCAGCCCAAGCCGGACAGTTGCAACTAATGAAAAACTGTTTTTT
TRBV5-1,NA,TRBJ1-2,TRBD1,CASSLEGTGTYGYTF,TGCGCCAGCAGCTTGGAGGGGACAGGGACCTACGGCTACACCTTC
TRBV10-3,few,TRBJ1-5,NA,CAISESSNQPQHF,TGTGCCATCAGTGAGTCTTCGAATCAGCCCCAGCATTTT
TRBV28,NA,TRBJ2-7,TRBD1,CASSYSDRGEQYF,TGTGCCAGCAGTTACTCTGACAGGGGTGAGCAGTACTTC
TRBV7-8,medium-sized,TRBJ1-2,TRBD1,CASSLDGQGYGYTF,TGTGCCAGCAGCTTGGATGGACAGGGTTATGGCTACACCTTC
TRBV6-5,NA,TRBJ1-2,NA,CASSYEAGHGDYGYTF,TGTGCCAGCAGTTACGAGGCAGGACATGGCGACTATGGCTACACCTTC
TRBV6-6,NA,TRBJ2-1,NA,CASSRVHGSYNEQFF,TGTGCCAGCAGCCGGGTTCACGGGTCCTACAATGAGCAGTTCTTC
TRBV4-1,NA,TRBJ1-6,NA,CASSQVGGRNSPLHF,TGCGCCAGCAGCCAAGTGGGGGGGAGGAATTCACCCCTCCACTTT
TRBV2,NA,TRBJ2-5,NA,CASSISGGAEETQYF,TGTGCCAGCAGTATTAGCGGCGGGGCAGAAGAGACCCAGTACTTC
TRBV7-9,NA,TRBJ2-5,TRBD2,CASSHGRPGGQYF,TGTGCCAGCAGCCACGGGAGGCCGGGGGGCCAGTACTTC
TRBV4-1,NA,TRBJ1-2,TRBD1,CASSQVTGVGSGYTF,TGCGCCAGCAGCCAAGTGACAGGGGTTGGAAGTGGCTACACCTTC
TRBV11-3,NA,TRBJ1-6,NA,CATRTFGASPLHF,TGTGCCACCAGGACCTTCGGAGCGTCACCCCTCCACTTT
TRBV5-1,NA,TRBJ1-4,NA,CASSLGQSNEKLFF,TGCGCCAGCAGCTTGGGGCAGTCTAATGAAAAACTGTTTTTT
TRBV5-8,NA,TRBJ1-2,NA,CASSPRVQGLNYGYTF,TGTGCCAGCAGCCCTCGGGTCCAAGGCCTTAACTATGGCTACACCTTC
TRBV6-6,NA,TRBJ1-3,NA,CASSYSAVGNTIYF,TGTGCCAGCAGTTACTCGGCGGTAGGAAACACCATATATTTT
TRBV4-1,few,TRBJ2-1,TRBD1,CASSQPTGGALGEQFF,TGCGCCAGCAGCCAGCCGACAGGGGGGGCTTTAGGTGAGCAGTTCTTC
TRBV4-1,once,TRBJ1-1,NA,CASGSGEGTEAFF,TGCGCCAGCGGCTCAGGGGAAGGCACTGAAGCTTTCTTT
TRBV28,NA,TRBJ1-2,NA,CASTEVTNYGYTF,TGTGCCAGCACCGAGGTAACTAACTATGGCTACACCTTC
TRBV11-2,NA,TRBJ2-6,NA,CASSTVRGASGANVLTF,TGTGCCAGCAGCACCGTCCGGGGGGCTTCTGGGGCCAACGTCCTGACTTTC
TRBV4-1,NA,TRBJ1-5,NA,CASSQDQLYSNQPQHF,TGCGCCAGCAGCCAAGATCAGTTATATAGCAATCAGCCCCAGCATTTT
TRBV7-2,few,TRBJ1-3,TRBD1,CASSPLSRDREENTIYF,TGTGCCAGCAGCCCTCTTTCCCGGGACAGGGAGGAAAACACCATATATTTT
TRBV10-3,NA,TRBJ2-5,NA,CAIRLDSQETQYF,TGTGCCATCAGGTTAGACAGCCAAGAGACCCAGTACTTC
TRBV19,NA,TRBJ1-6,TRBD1,CASSPGTAYNSPLHF,TGTGCCAGTAGTCCGGGGACAGCCTATAATTCACCCCTCCACTTT
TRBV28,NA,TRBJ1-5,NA,CASRRVLNQPQHF,TGTGCCAGCAGGCGGGTCCTCAATCAGCCCCAGCATTTT
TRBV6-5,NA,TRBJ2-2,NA,CASSSGTGELFF,TGTGCCAGCAGTTCGGGCACCGGGGAGCTGTTTTTT
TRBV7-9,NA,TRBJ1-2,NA,CASSPGLGYGYTF,TGTGCCAGCAGCCCGGGATTAGGCTATGGCTACACCTTC
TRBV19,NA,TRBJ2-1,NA,CASSMFGERDEQFF,TGTGCCAGTAGTATGTTCGGGGAGAGGGATGAGCAGTTCTTC